These 27 T cell receptor beta chains were sequenced from one sample in a study of blood T cells in healthy people across ages. Primed by a sample-barcoded 5' primer and a J-beta primer mix, a second PCR proceeded for roughly 6 to 12 cycles. TCRdb passed the 5' RACE reads through MiXCR, listing each CDR3 protein once. The sample consists of more than 1,400,000 distinct CDR3 sequences, approximately 38% of them appearing once. Sample: blood. The source of these receptors is a woman younger than 35 in good health.

The chain uses TRBV2 and TRBJ2-2; the D gene is possibly TRBD1 (5 bases). The V gene's germline CDR1 is SNHLY and CDR2 FYNNEI. V was trimmed by 4 bases and J by 7 bases, leaving 16 bases between them. This CDR3 comprises 15 residues. The CDR3 DNA follows: TGTGCCAGCAGTGCAGGGTGGCTAGACGGCGGGGAGCTGTTTTTT. Its translation: CASSAGWLDGGELFF.

This chain links TRBV5-1 with TRBJ2-7; TRBD1 or TRBD2 may be the D gene (6 bases each). CDR3 size: 14 residues. Trimming stripped 4 bases from V and 5 bases from J, with 16 bases between. The germline V gene encodes CDR1 SGHRS and CDR2 YFSETQ. The CDR3 sequence is CASSPEGGYNEQYF. The CDR3 bases are TGCGCCAGCAGCCCTGAGGGGGGCTATAACGAGCAGTACTTC.

Comment on this clonotype: An end of the junction differs from the germline gene, which may be a read error. V and J are TRBV4-1 and TRBJ2-2; TRBD2 agrees at 7 bases. CDR1 and CDR2 from the germline V gene are MGHRA and YSYEKL. The CDR3 is made up of 16 amino acids. CDR3 residues: CASSQALSGVTRELFF. In DNA form, the CDR3 reads TGCGCCAGCAGCCAAGCTTTGAGCGGGGTCACCAGGGAGCTGTTTTTT.

This clonotype was counted a few times. This chain links TRBV7-2 with TRBJ2-7, with D perhaps assigned TRBD1 or TRBD2 (5 bases each). The CDR3 loop spans 12 amino acids. V was pared by 3 bases and J by 7 bases, with 10 bases between. The germline gives CDR1 SGHTA, CDR2 FQGNSA. Written as DNA, the CDR3 is TGTGCCAGCAGCTTCAGGGACGGTGAGCAGTACTTC. Encoded protein: CASSFRDGEQYF.

This clonotype came up a few times. This chain uses TRBV10-2 with TRBJ2-6; the D gene is possibly TRBD1 (6 bases). Trimming stripped 9 bases from V and 1 base from J, with 10 bases between. This CDR3 has 14 amino acids. Germline CDR1 and CDR2: WSHSY and SAAADI. CDR3 residues: CASIRGSGANVLTF. The CDR3 DNA reads TGCGCCAGTATCAGGGGTTCTGGGGCCAACGTCCTGACTTTC.

The rearrangement joins TRBV10-3 to TRBJ1-2; D unclear. Trimming shortened V by 4 bases and J by 4 bases, and 10 bases separated the two germline ends. Germline loops: CDR1 ENHRY, CDR2 SYGVKD. CDR3 length: 13 amino acids. The CDR3 spells CAISGKPSYGYTF. In DNA form, the CDR3 reads TGTGCCATCAGTGGAAAGCCCTCCTATGGCTACACCTTC.

This clonotype has at least ten counts. V is TRBV4-1 and J is TRBJ1-2, with 8 bases that match TRBD1. There are 14 residues in the CDR3. The V gene end was trimmed by 5 bases and the J gene end by 5 bases; junction bases not matched to a gene: 7. CDR1 and CDR2 from the germline V gene are MGHRA and YSYEKL. Here the CDR3 reads CASSAPGGGYGYTF. Written as DNA, the CDR3 is TGCGCCAGCAGCGCGCCAGGGGGCGGGTATGGCTACACCTTC.

This clonotype was observed a handful of times. The rearrangement links TRBV12-3 or TRBV12-4 to TRBJ2-5; 7 nucleotides agree with TRBD1. This CDR3 is 13 amino acids long. V gave up 6 bases and J gave up 1 base; unmatched junction bases: 2. The CDR3 DNA reads as TGTGCCAGCAGACGACAGGGCCAAGAGACCCAGTACTTC. Encoded protein: CASRRQGQETQYF.

The rearrangement links TRBV20-1 to TRBJ2-7; 9 bases fit TRBD2. CDR3 length: 15 residues. From germline, CDR1 is DFQATT and CDR2 SNEGSKA (reference sequence). The junction had 10 bases not matched to a gene; V was cut back by 3 bases and J by 4 bases. The CDR3, as DNA: TGCAGTGCTAGGGCCAATAGCGGGAGTCCATACGAGCAGTACTTC. Residues: CSARANSGSPYEQYF.

This clonotype was counted a few times. V gene TRBV10-1 combines with J gene TRBJ1-2; D is possibly TRBD1 (5 bases). The CDR3 consists of 13 residues. V lost 2 bases and J 6 bases, leaving 10 bases between the germline ends. Germline CDR1 WNHNN, CDR2 SYGVQD (reference sequence). The CDR3 reads CASSEGQGHGYTF. The CDR3 bases are TGCGCCAGCAGTGAGGGGCAGGGACATGGCTACACCTTC.

This chain connects TRBV19 to TRBJ2-7; TRBD1 might be the D (6 bases). The CDR3 spans 15 residues. V was pared by 3 bases and J by 4 bases, with 16 bases between. In germline, CDR1 is LNHDA, CDR2 SQIVND (reference sequence). The CDR3 reads CASSITGRGLYEQYF. The DNA for the CDR3 is TGTGCCAGTAGTATTACCGGCAGGGGTTTATACGAGCAGTACTTC.

The V gene is TRBV3-1, the J gene TRBJ1-6, with no clear D. This CDR3 has 15 residues. V dropped 2 bases and J dropped 5 bases, with 10 bases sitting between them. CDR1 LGHDT and CDR2 YNNKEL come from the germline V gene (reference sequence). The CDR3 coding sequence is TGTGCCAGCAGCCAATACGACCGGGATAATTCACCCCTCCACTTT. Its translation: CASSQYDRDNSPLHF.

This chain links TRBV6-2 or TRBV6-3 with TRBJ2-1; perhaps TRBD2 as D (5 bases). The ends were cut back, 6 bases at V and 8 bases at J, with 17 bases in the middle. CDR1 and CDR2 (germline): MNHEY, SVGEGT. The CDR3 runs 14 residues. CDR3 DNA sequence: TGTGCCAGCAGAAGAGGGAAGACTTGGGATGAGCAGTTCTTC. This codes for CASRRGKTWDEQFF.

This clonotype showed up just once. This chain joins TRBV20-1 and TRBJ2-3; D ambiguous. The CDR3 is made up of 12 amino acids. V was shortened by 8 bases and J by 2 bases, with 11 bases between the two germline ends. Germline assignment: CDR1 DFQATT and CDR2 SNEGSKA (reference sequence). The CDR3 region has the DNA TGCAGTACCATCGCCCACACAGATACGCAGTATTTT. This codes for CSTIAHTDTQYF.

About this clonotype itself: A much larger clonotype is one base distant, so this may be a read error. The V gene is TRBV7-9, the J gene TRBJ2-5, with D unresolved. The germline CDR1 and CDR2 sequences are SEHNR and FQNEAQ (reference sequence). The CDR3 covers 14 residues. The CDR3 protein is CASSPQRRQETRYF. The CDR3, as DNA: TGTGCCAGCAGCCCGCAGCGAAGACAAGAGACCCGGTACTTC.

The chain recombines TRBV3-1 with TRBJ2-2, with D tentatively TRBD1 or TRBD2 (5 bases each). Germline V gives CDR1 LGHDT, CDR2 YNNKEL (reference sequence). The CDR3 length is 15 residues. The V end was cut by 3 bases, the J end by 1 base, with 9 bases between. The CDR3 loop is CASSHQRGNTGELFF. Here the CDR3 DNA reads TGTGCCAGCAGCCACCAGAGGGGGAACACCGGGGAGCTGTTTTTT. Complete variable domain (other parts from reference TRBV3-1 and TRBJ2-2): DTAVSQTPKYLVTQMGNDKSIKCEQNLGHDTMYWYKQDSKKFLKIMFSYNNKELIINETVPNRFSPKSPDKAHLNLHINSLELGDSAVYFCASSHQRGNTGELFFGEGSRLTVL.

The V call is TRBV4-2, the J call TRBJ2-2; 7 bases align to TRBD2. The CDR3 runs to 16 residues. V lost 0 bases to trimming and J lost 5 bases; unmatched junction nucleotides: 6. Looked up from germline, CDR1 is LGHNA and CDR2 is YNFKEQ. CDR3 bases: TGTGCCAGCAGCCAAGAGGGGGACTATTTAACCGGGGAGCTGTTTTTT. Protein product: CASSQEGDYLTGELFF.

The rearrangement links TRBV7-9 to TRBJ2-7; possibly TRBD2 for D (5 bases). The CDR3 is 13 residues long. The germline V and J ends were trimmed by 5 bases and 4 bases, with 12 bases remaining between them. Germline loops: CDR1 SEHNR, CDR2 FQNEAQ (reference sequence). CDR3 bases: TGTGCCAGCAGCGTAGACGCGGGTTACGAGCAGTACTTC. Translation gives CASSVDAGYEQYF.

The chain links TRBV15 to TRBJ1-1, with 11 nucleotides matching TRBD1. V trimming: 5 bases; J trimming: 4 bases; junction bases outside the gene matches: 3. CDR1 and CDR2 (germline): LNHNV, YYDKDF (reference sequence). This CDR3 has 14 amino acids. As DNA, the CDR3 is TGTGCCACCAGCCCCGGGACAGGGGGCACTGAAGCTTTCTTT. Amino acid sequence: CATSPGTGGTEAFF. Supplemented by reference TRBV15 and TRBJ1-1, the full variable domain reads DAMVIQNPRYQVTQFGKPVTLSCSQTLNHNVMYWYQQKSSQAPKLLFHYYDKDFNNEADTPDNFQSRRPNTSFCFLDIRSPGLGDTAMYLCATSPGTGGTEAFFGQGTRLTVV.

The V call is TRBV7-9, the J call TRBJ2-1; D gene ambiguous. Germline V gene lookup returns CDR1 SEHNR and CDR2 FQNEAQ (reference sequence). The length of the CDR3 is 14 residues. The V end lost 1 base, the J end lost 6 bases, and 10 bases lay between the germline ends. Here the CDR3 DNA reads TGTGCCAGCAGCTTAGACGGCAGTTTCAATGAGCAGTTCTTC. As protein: CASSLDGSFNEQFF.

The chain links TRBV5-1 to TRBJ2-3, with TRBD2 matching 7 bases. Per the germline V gene, CDR1 is SGHRS and CDR2 is YFSETQ. The CDR3 length is 14 residues. V was clipped by 7 bases and J by 4 bases; unmatched bases: 9. The CDR3 sequence is CASGSAGRADTQYF. The CDR3 DNA follows: TGCGCCAGCGGATCAGCGGGGAGGGCAGATACGCAGTATTTT.

This clonotype was picked up a small number of times. The chain combines TRBV2 with TRBJ2-7; D tentatively reads TRBD1 or TRBD2 (5 bases each). Germline V gives CDR1 SNHLY, CDR2 FYNNEI. With 6 bases removed from V and 3 bases from J, the gap between germline ends came to 15 bases. The CDR3 sequence is 14 residues long. The CDR3 coding sequence is TGTGCCAGCAGCGGGGACCCCACCCTCTACGAGCAGTACTTC. Its protein is CASSGDPTLYEQYF.

J is TRBJ1-4 and V is TRBV27; 7 bases agree with TRBD1. The CDR3 totals 14 residues. V was clipped by 2 bases and J by 8 bases; unmatched bases: 5. CDR1 MNHEY and CDR2 SMNVEV come from the germline V gene (reference sequence). The CDR3: CASSLRQGGEKLFF. CDR3 sequence (DNA): TGTGCCAGCAGTTTAAGACAGGGAGGGGAAAAACTGTTTTTT.

With regard to this clonotype: The germline gene is not matched at one end of the junction; a read error may be the cause. The chain uses TRBV12-3 or TRBV12-4 and TRBJ1-6, with a tentative D call TRBD1 (6 bases). The CDR3 consists of 17 residues. This CDR3 is CANSFFFGIQGYSPLHF. The CDR3 bases are TGTGCCAACAGTTTTTTCTTTGGGATACAGGGCTATTCACCCCTCCACTTT.

The rearrangement joins TRBV2 to TRBJ2-5, with D possibly being TRBD1 or TRBD2 (6 bases each). This CDR3 region has 15 residues. V shed 6 bases and J shed 11 bases, with 25 bases lying between them. Germline CDR1 SNHLY, CDR2 FYNNEI. CDR3 region: CASRKEGVRAAEQYF. DNA of the CDR3: TGTGCCAGCAGGAAGGAGGGGGTTAGGGCGGCTGAGCAGTACTTC.

This clonotype was observed a few times. The chain employs TRBV5-1 and TRBJ1-1, with D perhaps TRBD1 (6 bases). Between the trimmed V and J ends, which lost 0 bases and 0 bases, there was a span of 18 bases. The germline gives CDR1 SGHRS, CDR2 YFSETQ. The CDR3 covers 18 residues. The CDR3 here is CASSLDGQNEPMNTEAFF. The CDR3 nucleotides read TGCGCCAGCAGCTTGGATGGACAGAACGAACCGATGAACACTGAAGCTTTCTTT.

This rearrangement joins TRBV15 to TRBJ2-1; 8 bases agree with TRBD2. Unmatched junction bases numbered 16, after V lost 3 bases and J lost 6 bases. The CDR3 is made up of 18 amino acids. Germline CDR1 LNHNV, CDR2 YYDKDF (reference sequence). The CDR3 sequence is CATSRSSGGAGARNEQFF. The DNA of the CDR3 is TGTGCCACCAGCAGGTCGTCCGGGGGAGCGGGGGCCCGCAATGAGCAGTTCTTC.